This paragraph covers one T cell receptor (beta chain) sequence. Its antigen is not identified. Germline V lookup: CDR1 SNHLY, CDR2 FYNNEI. This CDR3 region has 15 residues. Unmatched junction bases numbered 7, after V lost 5 bases and J lost 0 bases. Unique molecular identifiers tagged the TCRbeta library. TCRdb redid the calling of the PCR reads with MiXCR, one entry per CDR3 protein. Here the sample spans about 980,000 distinct CDR3 sequences, about 29% being singletons. This sample is drawn from a study of T-cell reconstitution after alpha-beta-depleted transplantation in children. Study results and caveats: After one year, T-cell counts and TCRbeta diversity mostly came from new T cells. Reportedly, roughly two months post-transplant, alpha-beta T cells arose from several hundred expanded graft clones.

The sequencing used PBMCs, mostly from graft donor cells, collected 360 days after TCRalphabeta/CD19-depleted stem cell transplant. The chain employs TRBV2 and TRBJ2-7, with 7 bases lining up with TRBD1. The source of this sequence is a boy younger than two who had a stem cell transplant for SCID, so the T cells may come from the graft donor. This CDR3 reads CASSTDGDSSYEQYF. The CDR3 region has the DNA TGTGCCAGCAGTACGGACGGGGACAGCTCCTACGAGCAGTACTTC.